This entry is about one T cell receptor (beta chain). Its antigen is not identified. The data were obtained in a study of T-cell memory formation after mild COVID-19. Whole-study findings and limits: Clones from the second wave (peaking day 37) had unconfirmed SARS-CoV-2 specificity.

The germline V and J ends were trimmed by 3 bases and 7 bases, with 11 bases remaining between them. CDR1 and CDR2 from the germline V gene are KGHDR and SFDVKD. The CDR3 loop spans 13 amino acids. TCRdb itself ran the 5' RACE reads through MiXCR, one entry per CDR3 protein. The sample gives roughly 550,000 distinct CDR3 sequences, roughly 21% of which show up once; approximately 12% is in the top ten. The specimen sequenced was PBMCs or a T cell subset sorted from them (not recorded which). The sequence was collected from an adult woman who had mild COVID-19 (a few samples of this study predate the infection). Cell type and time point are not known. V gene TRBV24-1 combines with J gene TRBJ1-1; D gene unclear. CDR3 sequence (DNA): TGTGCCACCAGTGATCGGCAAATCGGTGAAGCTTTCTTT. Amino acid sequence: CATSDRQIGEAFF.